This record looks at one T cell receptor beta chain sequence and its context. The antigen is not known. Data came from immunoSEQ multiplex PCR; TCRdb stores just in-frame clones and leaves some out. The table lists under 100,000 clones, approximately 96% of them singletons. Per germline, CDR1 MDHEN and CDR2 SYDVKM. V dropped 6 bases and J dropped 4 bases, with 16 bases sitting between them. The CDR3 spans 15 residues. This entry comes from a study of cytomegalovirus exposure and HLA in healthy donors. Findings and limits, study-wide: According to a subsequent analysis, TCR clusters from the first cohort were inclined to appear together in the roughly 120 validation repertoires.

This sequence joins TRBV28 and TRBJ1-5; TRBD1 might be the D (5 bases). The sample was PBMCs. The clonotype originates from a man aged 18 to 30 in good health and CMV-seronegative. The CDR3 region is CASRNRPGGNQPQHF. CDR3 coding DNA: TGTGCCAGCAGAAACCGACCGGGGGGGAATCAGCCCCAGCATTTT.